The 28 T cell receptor beta chains presented below share a single source sample, sequenced in a study of OX40 agonist ivuxolimab in advanced cancers. TCRdb keeps only in-frame clones here, not all; method: immunoSEQ multiplex PCR. Found here are some 57,000 clones, around four fifths of them singletons; the top ten hold approximately 1.2%. The sequenced sample was CD4+ or CD8+ T cells sorted from blood, obtained in a trial of the OX40 agonist ivuxolimab. The source of these receptors is an adult with an advanced solid tumor such as melanoma, head and neck, liver or kidney cancer.

The chain couples TRBV5-4 to TRBJ2-1; D not certain. This CDR3 is built from 13 residues. Trimming took off 4 bases at V and 4 bases at J, with 9 bases between the two ends. From germline, CDR1 is SGHNT and CDR2 YYREEE (reference sequence). The CDR3, as DNA: TGTGCCAGCAGCCCTCGTTCTTACAATGAGCAGTTCTTC. It translates to CASSPRSYNEQFF.

This sequence joins TRBV19 and TRBJ2-4, with TRBD1 matching 8 bases. Germline CDR1 LNHDA, CDR2 SQIVND (reference sequence). J lost 3 bases, V lost 7 bases, and 5 bases had no gene match. The CDR3 length is 14 residues. Here the CDR3 DNA reads TGTGCCAGTATCGACGGGACAGGCAAAAACATTCAGTACTTC. Its protein is CASIDGTGKNIQYF.

The chain joins TRBV28 to TRBJ1-2; 10 bases match TRBD1. This CDR3 has 15 amino acids. The junction had 8 bases not matched to a gene; V was cut back by 8 bases and J by 2 bases. Per germline, CDR1 MDHEN and CDR2 SYDVKM. The CDR3 loop reads CASSRPGQGNYGYTF. CDR3 sequence (DNA): TGTGCCAGCTCGCGACCGGGACAGGGGAACTATGGCTACACCTTC.

V usage is TRBV28 and J usage is TRBJ1-5; D not certain. Germline CDR1 reads MDHEN; CDR2 reads SYDVKM. With 6 bases removed from V and 4 bases from J, the gap between germline ends came to 7 bases. This CDR3 is 12 amino acids long. The CDR3 region is CASRDGNQPQHF. CDR3 bases: TGTGCCAGCAGAGACGGAAATCAGCCCCAGCATTTT. Full variable domain (missing parts from reference TRBV28 and TRBJ1-5): DVKVTQSSRYLVKRTGEKVFLECVQDMDHENMFWYRQDPGLGLRLIYFSYDVKMKEKGDIPEGYSVSREKKERFSLILESASTNQTSMYLCASRDGNQPQHFGDGTRLSIL.

The rearrangement links TRBV11-2 to TRBJ2-1; D unresolved. This CDR3 spans 13 amino acids. Germline V lookup: CDR1 SGHAT, CDR2 FQNNGV. V was shortened by 5 bases and J by 4 bases, with 9 bases between the two germline ends. CDR3 nucleotides: TGTGCCAGCAGCCCGGTGGGGTACAATGAGCAGTTCTTC. Its protein is CASSPVGYNEQFF.

The rearrangement links TRBV4-1 to TRBJ2-3; 7 bases fit TRBD2. The junction had 5 bases not matched to a gene; V was cut back by 6 bases and J by 2 bases. Germline CDR1 and CDR2: MGHRA and YSYEKL. The CDR3 extends over 14 amino acids. CDR3 protein: CASRAAGFTDTQYF. The CDR3 DNA reads TGCGCCAGCAGGGCAGCGGGGTTCACAGATACGCAGTATTTT.

The chain uses TRBV7-2 and TRBJ1-5, with 9 bases aligning to TRBD1. The V and J ends lost 4 bases and 6 bases, in that order; junction bases with no gene match: 7. Per germline, CDR1 SGHTA and CDR2 FQGNSA. The CDR3 has 15 residues. The CDR3, as DNA: TGTGCCAGCAGCTCTTTTACAGGGGGCGGTCAGCCCCAGCATTTT. Residues: CASSSFTGGGQPQHF. The full variable domain, its missing parts supplied by reference TRBV7-2 and TRBJ1-5, is GAGVSQSPSNKVTEKGKDVELRCDPISGHTALYWYRQSLGQGLEFLIYFQGNSAPDKSGLPSDRFSAERTGGSVSTLTIQRTQQEDSAVYLCASSSFTGGGQPQHFGDGTRLSIL.

The chain has TRBV29-1 and TRBJ1-5; 8 positions agree with TRBD1. The V and J ends lost 6 bases and 3 bases, in that order; junction bases with no gene match: 7. The CDR3 spans 14 residues. The germline V gene has CDR1 SQVTM and CDR2 ANQGSEA. The CDR3 nucleotides read TGCAGCGTGACAGGGGAGGGAAACAATCAGCCCCAGCATTTT. Its protein product is CSVTGEGNNQPQHF.

CDR3 nucleotides: TGCGCCAGCAGCAGGGACAACAATCAGCCCCAGCATTTT. Encoded protein: CASSRDNNQPQHF. The V and J genes are TRBV5-1 and TRBJ1-5, with a possible D match to TRBD1 (6 bases). Trimming pared 4 bases from V and 3 bases from J, leaving 8 bases between. CDR1 and CDR2 from the germline V gene are SGHRS and YFSETQ. The CDR3 extends over 13 amino acids.

The V and J genes are TRBV5-1 and TRBJ1-5; tentatively, D is TRBD1 (6 bases). Germline CDR1 SGHRS, CDR2 YFSETQ. With 3 bases removed from V and 2 bases from J, the gap between germline ends came to 12 bases. CDR3 length: 15 amino acids. CDR3: CASSSEQGGNQPQHF. In DNA form, the CDR3 reads TGCGCCAGCAGCTCGGAACAGGGAGGCAATCAGCCCCAGCATTTT.

The rearrangement links TRBV6-1 to TRBJ1-2; no clear D. The germline CDR1 and CDR2 sequences are MNHNS and SASEGT. Trimming took off 6 bases at V and 4 bases at J, with 12 bases between the two ends. The CDR3 length is 13 residues. The CDR3 region is CASSIRAIYGYTF. DNA of the CDR3: TGTGCCAGCAGCATCCGTGCAATCTATGGCTACACCTTC.

This clone has a handful of counts. V and J are TRBV7-2 and TRBJ2-2; 12 positions agree with TRBD2. The CDR3 covers 16 residues. Trimming cost V 4 bases and J 4 bases; bases outside gene matches: 4. CDR1 is SGHTA and CDR2 is FQGNSA in the germline V gene. CDR3 nucleotide sequence: TGTGCCAGCAGCTCTACTAGCGGGAGGCTCACCGGGGAGCTGTTTTTT. Its protein is CASSSTSGRLTGELFF.

The genes are TRBV9 and TRBJ2-1; 10 bases map to TRBD2. After removal of 0 bases from V and 9 bases from J, the junction contained 6 bases not matched to a gene. The CDR3 extends over 15 amino acids. Germline CDR1 SGDLS, CDR2 YYNGEE. This chain's CDR3 is CASSVVSGRASEQFF. CDR3 in DNA: TGTGCCAGCAGCGTAGTAAGCGGGAGGGCGAGTGAGCAGTTCTTC.

This clone occurred once. The rearrangement joins TRBV19 to TRBJ2-6; D not resolved. V lost 5 bases and J 0 bases, leaving 2 bases between the germline ends. The V gene's germline CDR1 is LNHDA and CDR2 SQIVND (reference sequence). The length of the CDR3 is 13 residues. The CDR3 sequence: CASSFSGANVLTF. CDR3 bases: TGTGCCAGTAGTTTCTCTGGGGCCAACGTCCTGACTTTC.

The chain carries TRBV5-1 and TRBJ2-1, with D possibly matching TRBD2 (5 bases). CDR1 and CDR2 (germline): SGHRS, YFSETQ. This CDR3 spans 14 amino acids. Between the trimmed V and J ends, which lost 6 bases and 9 bases, there was a span of 19 bases. The CDR3 region has the DNA TGCGCCAGCACCCCCGCGGGTGCGGGTGGTGAGCAGTTCTTC. As protein: CASTPAGAGGEQFF.

This clone was seen a single time. This chain uses TRBV28 with TRBJ1-2, with 8 bases identical to TRBD1. V trimming: 2 bases; J trimming: 5 bases; junction bases outside the gene matches: 4. The CDR3 spans 14 residues. In germline, CDR1 is MDHEN, CDR2 SYDVKM. CDR3 in amino acids: CASSLGDRTYGYTF. CDR3 nucleotide sequence: TGTGCCAGCAGTTTAGGGGACAGGACTTATGGCTACACCTTC.

CDR3 amino acids: CASSVGGTSSYEQYF. The CDR3 DNA is TGTGCCAGCAGCGTAGGTGGGACTAGCTCCTACGAGCAGTACTTC. This chain joins TRBV9 and TRBJ2-7, with 8 bases fitting TRBD2. The CDR3 spans 15 residues. Germline V lookup: CDR1 SGDLS, CDR2 YYNGEE. J was trimmed by 0 bases and V by 0 bases; bases with no gene match: 2.

This clone was seen once. This chain links TRBV18 with TRBJ2-7, with a weak D call TRBD2 (5 bases). Looked up from germline, CDR1 is KGHSH and CDR2 is LQKENI. Trimming removed 6 bases at V and 4 bases at J, with 16 bases between. The CDR3 has 14 amino acids. Here the CDR3 DNA reads TGTGCCAGCTCGACTCAGGACGGGGATTACGAGCAGTACTTC. This codes for CASSTQDGDYEQYF.

The V and J genes are TRBV6-5 and TRBJ1-2; 7 bases agree with TRBD1. J was trimmed by 3 bases and V by 4 bases; bases with no gene match: 2. The CDR3 extends over 13 amino acids. CDR1 is MNHEY, CDR2 SVGAGI, per germline. The CDR3 protein is CASSFDRDYGYTF. In nucleotides, the CDR3 is TGTGCCAGCAGTTTTGACAGGGACTATGGCTACACCTTC.

The chain links TRBV11-2 to TRBJ1-2; a possible D gene is TRBD1 (5 bases). Germline V gene data show CDR1 as SGHAT and CDR2 as FQNNGV. The CDR3 extends over 16 amino acids. Trimming left V 0 bases short and J 0 bases short, with 11 bases between. CDR3 DNA sequence: TGTGCCAGCAGCTTAGATTGGGCAGGGTCTAACTATGGCTACACCTTC. Its protein product is CASSLDWAGSNYGYTF.

This chain joins TRBV27 and TRBJ1-2; D is unresolved. Trimming cost V 2 bases and J 2 bases, with 6 bases left between them. The germline gives CDR1 MNHEY, CDR2 SMNVEV (reference sequence). The CDR3 covers 13 residues. The CDR3 bases are TGTGCCAGCAGTTTAGGGAGGAACTATGGCTACACCTTC. It codes for CASSLGRNYGYTF.

The chain carries TRBV5-4 and TRBJ1-6; D is ambiguous. The CDR3 totals 12 residues. V was pared by 0 bases and J by 13 bases, with 8 bases between. CDR1 and CDR2 from the germline V gene are SGHNT and YYREEE (reference sequence). In DNA form, the CDR3 reads TGTGCCAGCAGCTTGGCCGGGGTGCCCCTCCACTTT. Residues: CASSLAGVPLHF.

The chain carries TRBV5-1 and TRBJ1-1; possible D gene TRBD1, 5 bases. Germline V gene data show CDR1 as SGHRS and CDR2 as YFSETQ. The CDR3 sequence is 18 residues long. Trimming removed 4 bases at V and 6 bases at J, with 28 bases between. CDR3 DNA sequence: TGCGCCAGCAGCCCGGCCCCCTCCATTTCGGGGGGGAGTCCTGAAGCTTTCTTT. Its protein is CASSPAPSISGGSPEAFF.

This chain uses TRBV28 with TRBJ1-2; D remains unclear. The V end was cut by 5 bases, the J end by 2 bases, with 12 bases between. Per the germline V gene, CDR1 is MDHEN and CDR2 is SYDVKM. The CDR3 sequence is 14 residues long. CDR3 protein: CASSRELANYGYTF. In DNA, the CDR3 is TGTGCCAGCAGTCGGGAGCTAGCAAACTATGGCTACACCTTC.

The CDR3, as DNA: TGCGCCAGCAGCTTGGCCGGACTAGCGGGCAATGAGCAGTTCTTC. Its translation: CASSLAGLAGNEQFF. J is TRBJ2-1 and V is TRBV5-1; 11 bases map to TRBD2. Germline V CDR1 and CDR2: SGHRS, YFSETQ. The CDR3 has 15 residues. V gave up 0 bases and J gave up 6 bases; unmatched junction bases: 2.

This rearrangement joins TRBV10-1 to TRBJ2-7; the D is unclear. V shed 6 bases and J shed 3 bases, with 12 bases lying between them. This CDR3 comprises 13 residues. Per germline, CDR1 WNHNN and CDR2 SYGVQD (reference sequence). The CDR3 spells CASSDTNSYEQYF. The DNA for the CDR3 is TGCGCCAGCAGCGACACCAACAGCTACGAGCAGTACTTC.

This chain connects TRBV30 to TRBJ2-7, with a weak D call TRBD2 (5 bases). Germline-derived CDR1 and CDR2 are GTSNPN and SVGIG (reference sequence). CDR3 length equals 12 residues. V was shortened by 0 bases and J by 9 bases, with 12 bases between the two germline ends. For the CDR3, the DNA is TGTGCCTGGAGTGTACCGGGATCAGCGCAGTACTTC. Residues: CAWSVPGSAQYF.

V usage is TRBV11-2 and J usage is TRBJ2-2; 7 bases line up with TRBD2. Germline CDR1 SGHAT, CDR2 FQNNGV. The ends lost 6 bases at V and 5 bases at J; junction bases unmatched: 9. This CDR3 is built from 15 residues. The CDR3 sequence: CASSRYAGDTGELFF. The CDR3 DNA reads as TGTGCCAGCAGTCGGTACGCGGGGGATACCGGGGAGCTGTTTTTT.